Only a few counts were recorded for the clone carrying this T cell receptor beta chain. Its specificity is not known. The data derive from a study of identifying expanded T cells in peripheral blood. Overall study results and limits: About 1.3 clones differed between technical replicates, versus around 15 and 18 over time. Clone count variance between roughly 2-week samples rose with total template count.

V lost 6 bases, J lost 8 bases, and 3 bases stayed unmatched. The CDR3 runs to 14 residues. Germline-derived CDR1 and CDR2 are MRHNA and SNTAGT. Sequenced by immunoSEQ multiplex PCR; TCRdb stores in-frame clones only, minus some. The data contain nearly 60,000 clones, around 90% of them singletons. Collection occurred without any documented infections or immune events in donors. The source is a person between 18 and 75 years old in good health. Material: blood. The chain has TRBV6-4 and TRBJ2-1; 14 bases line up with TRBD2. The CDR3 DNA reads TGTGCCAGCAGCGGACTAGCGGGAGGCGATGAGCAGTTCTTC. This translates into CASSGLAGGDEQFF.